This entry lists 10 T cell receptor beta chains sequenced from one sample in a study of cytomegalovirus exposure and HLA in healthy donors. A multiplex PCR was run with 60 Vbeta primers and 13 Jbeta primers. Assay used: immunoSEQ multiplex PCR; TCRdb lists only in-frame clones, some missing. This table holds 150,000 to 200,000 clones, 60% to 85% found once. Input material: PBMCs. The receptor source for this set is a female donor in good health and CMV-seronegative.

The V gene is TRBV9, the J gene TRBJ2-7, with 8 bases identical to TRBD2. The length of the CDR3 is 16 residues. V gave up 3 bases and J gave up 4 bases; unmatched junction bases: 12. Germline-derived CDR1 and CDR2 are SGDLS and YYNGEE. CDR3 amino acids: CASSGGLAGWEYEQYF. The CDR3 DNA follows: TGTGCCAGCAGCGGGGGTTTAGCGGGATGGGAGTACGAGCAGTACTTC.

The chain couples TRBV27 to TRBJ1-2, with TRBD1 identical over 8 bases. V lost 3 bases to trimming and J lost 7 bases; unmatched junction nucleotides: 4. Germline CDR1 and CDR2: MNHEY and SMNVEV (reference sequence). The CDR3 is 13 residues long. CDR3 sequence reads: CASSLGQGAGYTF. The CDR3 nucleotides are TGTGCCAGCAGTTTGGGTCAGGGGGCTGGCTACACCTTC.

The V and J genes are TRBV9 and TRBJ2-7, with a possible D match to TRBD2 (5 bases). Trimming removed 3 bases from V and 0 bases from J, with 13 bases in between. CDR1 is SGDLS and CDR2 is YYNGEE in the germline V gene. The CDR3 length is 15 residues. As DNA, the CDR3 is TGTGCCAGCAGCGAGAGTGGAGGTTACTCCTACGAGCAGTACTTC. It codes for CASSESGGYSYEQYF.

Only a few counts were recorded for this clone. This chain connects TRBV6-5 to TRBJ2-4; D remains unclear. CDR3 length: 16 residues. Germline-derived CDR1 and CDR2 are MNHEY and SVGAGI. The V end was cut by 0 bases, the J end by 1 base, with 10 bases between. The CDR3 sequence: CASSYSIARAKNIQYF. The CDR3 DNA follows: TGTGCCAGCAGTTACTCGATAGCCCGGGCCAAAAACATTCAGTACTTC.

This clone was recorded many times. One junction end does not reproduce the germline sequence, and a read error may be involved. CDR3 region: CASSPHPSGMTDTQYF. The CDR3 DNA reads as TGTGCTAGCAGCCCCCATCCTAGCGGGATGACAGATACGCAGTATTTT. The V gene is TRBV7-7, the J gene TRBJ2-3; 9 bases are shared with TRBD2. This CDR3 contains 16 residues. Germline assignment: CDR1 SSHAT and CDR2 FNYEAQ (reference sequence).

Only one count was recorded for this clone. The chain links TRBV6-5 to TRBJ1-4, with TRBD1 as a possible D gene (5 bases). The CDR3 is made up of 14 amino acids. Trimming took off 5 bases at V and 3 bases at J, with 10 bases between the two ends. The germline V gene encodes CDR1 MNHEY and CDR2 SVGAGI. The CDR3 sequence: CASSRGYSNEKLFF. The DNA for the CDR3 is TGTGCCAGCAGTAGGGGATACTCTAATGAAAAACTGTTTTTT.

This CDR3 reads CASSLVSGGAPDTQYF. In DNA, the CDR3 is TGTGCCAGCAGCTTGGTTAGCGGGGGGGCCCCAGATACGCAGTATTTT. The chain joins TRBV7-2 to TRBJ2-3, with 11 bases lining up with TRBD2. The CDR3 runs 16 residues. Looked up from germline, CDR1 is SGHTA and CDR2 is FQGNSA. V dropped 3 bases and J dropped 4; count of bases not matched to a gene: 6.

This clone was seen more than once but under ten times. This chain joins TRBV7-2 and TRBJ1-2; 8 nucleotides agree with TRBD1. J gave up 7 bases and V 0 bases, and 10 bases lay outside the gene matches. Per the germline V gene, CDR1 is SGHTA and CDR2 is FQGNSA. This CDR3 is built from 16 residues. This CDR3 reads CASSLAETRDRSGYTF. CDR3 DNA: TGTGCCAGCAGCTTAGCGGAAACCCGGGACAGGTCTGGCTACACCTTC.

The V call is TRBV6-4, the J call TRBJ2-5; 11 bases align to TRBD1. V was pared by 6 bases and J by 9 bases, with 6 bases of the junction left unmatched. The CDR3 is 13 residues long. CDR1 MRHNA and CDR2 SNTAGT come from the germline V gene. CDR3 sequence reads: CASSSGTGGSQYF. As DNA, the CDR3 is TGTGCCAGCAGCTCCGGGACAGGGGGTTCCCAGTACTTC.

The J gene is TRBJ1-5, the V gene TRBV2; D call uncertain. With 4 bases removed from V and 0 bases from J, the gap between germline ends came to 10 bases. Germline V gene lookup returns CDR1 SNHLY and CDR2 FYNNEI. The CDR3 loop spans 15 amino acids. CDR3 residues: CASSGDFYSNQPQHF. The CDR3 bases are TGTGCCAGCAGTGGTGACTTTTATAGCAATCAGCCCCAGCATTTT.